The TCR beta chain described here comes from a study of control samples from healthy donors and cancer patients. The data were produced by immunoSEQ multiplex PCR, yet TCRdb's version contains in-frame clones alone and is incomplete. Among 170,000 or so clones listed, approximately 96% were seen once. Germline-derived CDR1 and CDR2 are MNHEY and SMNVEV (reference sequence). This CDR3 is 18 amino acids long. Trimming took 6 bases from V and 4 from J; bases not matched to a gene: 17. The chain is built from TRBV27 and TRBJ2-3; 9 bases agree with TRBD1. The sample was blood. The sequence derives from a woman between 40 and 50 years old in good health. The CDR3 DNA sequence: TGTGCCAGCAGCTCCGGGACAGGGAACCGAAAGTACTCAGATACGCAGTATTTT. Its protein is CASSSGTGNRKYSDTQYF.